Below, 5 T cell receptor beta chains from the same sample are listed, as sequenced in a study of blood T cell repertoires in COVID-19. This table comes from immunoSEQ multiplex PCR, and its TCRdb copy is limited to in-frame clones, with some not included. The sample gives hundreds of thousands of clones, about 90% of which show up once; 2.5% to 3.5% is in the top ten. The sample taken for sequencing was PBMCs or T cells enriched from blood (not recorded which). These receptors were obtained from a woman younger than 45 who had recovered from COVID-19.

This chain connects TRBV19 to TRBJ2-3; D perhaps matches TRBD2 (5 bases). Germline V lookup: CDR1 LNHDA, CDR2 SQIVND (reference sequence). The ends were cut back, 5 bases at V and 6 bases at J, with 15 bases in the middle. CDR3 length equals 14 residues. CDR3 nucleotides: TGTGCCAGTAGTTTTAGGGAGCCGGCGGATACGCAGTATTTT. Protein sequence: CASSFREPADTQYF.

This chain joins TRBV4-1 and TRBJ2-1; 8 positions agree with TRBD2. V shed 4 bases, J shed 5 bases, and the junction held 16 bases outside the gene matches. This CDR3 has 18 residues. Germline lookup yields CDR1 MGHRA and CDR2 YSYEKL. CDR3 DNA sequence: TGCGCCAGCAGCCCAGGTGCCCTCCAGCGGGAGAGGGACAATGAGCAGTTCTTC. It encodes CASSPGALQRERDNEQFF.

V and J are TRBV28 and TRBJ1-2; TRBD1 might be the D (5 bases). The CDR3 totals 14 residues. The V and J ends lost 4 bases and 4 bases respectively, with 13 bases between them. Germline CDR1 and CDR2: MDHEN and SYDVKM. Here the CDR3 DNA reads TGTGCCAGCAGTTCAGGGACTTCCAGCTATGGCTACACCTTC. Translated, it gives CASSSGTSSYGYTF.

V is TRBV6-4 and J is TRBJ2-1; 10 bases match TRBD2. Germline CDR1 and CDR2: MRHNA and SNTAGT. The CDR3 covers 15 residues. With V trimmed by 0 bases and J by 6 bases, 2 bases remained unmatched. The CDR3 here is CASSDSSSGGNEQFF. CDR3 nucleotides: TGTGCCAGCAGTGACTCATCTAGCGGGGGCAATGAGCAGTTCTTC.

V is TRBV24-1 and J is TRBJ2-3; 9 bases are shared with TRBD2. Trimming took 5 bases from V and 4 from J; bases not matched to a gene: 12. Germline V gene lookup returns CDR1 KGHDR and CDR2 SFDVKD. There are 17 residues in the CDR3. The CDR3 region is CATSGQAGGGLSDTQYF. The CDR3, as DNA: TGTGCCACCAGTGGTCAAGCGGGGGGAGGATTGTCAGATACGCAGTATTTT.